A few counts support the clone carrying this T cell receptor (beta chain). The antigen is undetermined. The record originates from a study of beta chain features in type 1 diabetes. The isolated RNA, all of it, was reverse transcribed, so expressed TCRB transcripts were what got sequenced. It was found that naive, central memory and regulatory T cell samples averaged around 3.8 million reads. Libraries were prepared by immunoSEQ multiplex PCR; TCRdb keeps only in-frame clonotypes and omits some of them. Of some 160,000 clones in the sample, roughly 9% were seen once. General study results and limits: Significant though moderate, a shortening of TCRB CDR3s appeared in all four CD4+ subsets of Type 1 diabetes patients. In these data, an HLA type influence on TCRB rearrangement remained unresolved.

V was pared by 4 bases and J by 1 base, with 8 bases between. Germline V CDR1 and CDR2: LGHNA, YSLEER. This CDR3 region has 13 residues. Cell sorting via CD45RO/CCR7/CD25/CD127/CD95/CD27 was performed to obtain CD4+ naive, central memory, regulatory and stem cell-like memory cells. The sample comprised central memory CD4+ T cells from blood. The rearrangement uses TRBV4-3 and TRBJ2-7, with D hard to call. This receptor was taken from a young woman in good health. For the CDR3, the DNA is TGCGCCAGCAGCCTCGCAGGATCCTACGAGCAGTACTTC. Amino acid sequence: CASSLAGSYEQYF.